This T cell receptor (beta chain) is from a study of glioma-infiltrating T cells. Study-level information: Glioblastomas were WHO grade IV, sampled at first diagnosis; low-grade were grade II. General study points: Patients with low tissue-blood divergence carried a signature set of shared blood CDR3 motifs. CDR3 overlap between tissue and blood was very small.

As concerns this clonotype: Its cognate antigen is unknown.

The V gene's germline CDR1 is SGHTA and CDR2 FQGNSA. Trimming left V 5 bases short and J 5 bases short, with 18 bases between. This CDR3 has 15 amino acids. Amplification of TCR alpha and beta CDR3 regions from RNA used iRepertoire nested multiplex PCR. Input was about 95-400 ng of tissue mRNA or PBMC total RNA. TCRdb re-called the multiplex PCR reads through MiXCR, storing one row per CDR3 protein. The table records 400,000 or so distinct CDR3 sequences, about two fifths of them present only once. Sequencing used glioma tissue, nonneoplastic brain tissue, or PBMCs (not recorded which). This TCR derives from a human donor with low-grade glioma or glioblastoma, undergoing nonglioma brain surgery, or in good health (not recorded which). The chain recombines TRBV7-2 with TRBJ1-2; D is uncertain. As DNA, the CDR3 is TGTGCCAGCAGCACACCAACCGGGATAGGGTATGGCTACACCTTC. It translates to CASSTPTGIGYGYTF.